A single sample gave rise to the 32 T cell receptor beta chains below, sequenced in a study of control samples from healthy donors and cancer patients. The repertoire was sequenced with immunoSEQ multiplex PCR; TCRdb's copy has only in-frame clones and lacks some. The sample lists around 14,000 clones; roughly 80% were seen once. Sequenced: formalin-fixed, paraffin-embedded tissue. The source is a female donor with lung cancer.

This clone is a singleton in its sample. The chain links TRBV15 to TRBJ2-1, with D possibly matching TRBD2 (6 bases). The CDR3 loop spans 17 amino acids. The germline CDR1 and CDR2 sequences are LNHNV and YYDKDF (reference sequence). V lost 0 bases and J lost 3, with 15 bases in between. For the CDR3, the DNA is TGTGCCACCAGCAGAGAGGACACCGGGACTTTCTACAATGAGCAGTTCTTC. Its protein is CATSREDTGTFYNEQFF.

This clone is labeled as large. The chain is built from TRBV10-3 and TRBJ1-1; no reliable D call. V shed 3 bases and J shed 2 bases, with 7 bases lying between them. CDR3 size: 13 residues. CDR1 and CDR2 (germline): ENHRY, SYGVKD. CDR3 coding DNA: TGTGCCATCAGTGACAGCAATAACACTGAAGCTTTCTTT. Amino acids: CAISDSNNTEAFF.

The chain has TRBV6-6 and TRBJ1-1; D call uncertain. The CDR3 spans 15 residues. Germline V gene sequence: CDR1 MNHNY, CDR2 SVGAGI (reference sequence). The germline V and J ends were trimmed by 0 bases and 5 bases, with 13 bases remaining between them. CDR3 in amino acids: CASSYSPGGGTEAFF. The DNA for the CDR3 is TGTGCCAGCAGTTACTCTCCCGGTGGAGGGACTGAAGCTTTCTTT.

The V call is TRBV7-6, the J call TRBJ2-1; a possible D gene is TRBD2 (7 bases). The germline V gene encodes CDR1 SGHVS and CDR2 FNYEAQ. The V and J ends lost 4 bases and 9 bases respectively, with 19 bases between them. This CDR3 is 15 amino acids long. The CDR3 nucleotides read TGTGCCAGCAGCTGGGAAAGGGGGGGCCATCGTGAGCAGTTCTTC. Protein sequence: CASSWERGGHREQFF.

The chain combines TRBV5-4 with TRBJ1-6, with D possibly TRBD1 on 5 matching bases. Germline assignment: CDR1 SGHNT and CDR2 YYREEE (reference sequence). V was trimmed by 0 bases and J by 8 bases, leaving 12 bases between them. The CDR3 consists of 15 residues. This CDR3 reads CASSLARGTDSPLHF. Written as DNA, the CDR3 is TGTGCCAGCAGCTTGGCTCGGGGGACGGATTCACCCCTCCACTTT.

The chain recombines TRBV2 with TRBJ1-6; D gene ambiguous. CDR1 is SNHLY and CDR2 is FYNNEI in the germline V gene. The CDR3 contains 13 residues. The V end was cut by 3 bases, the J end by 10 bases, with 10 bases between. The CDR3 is CASSEEQRSPLHF. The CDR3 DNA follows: TGTGCCAGCAGTGAGGAACAGAGATCACCCCTCCACTTT.

CDR3 bases: TGCGCCAGCAGCTTGGCTCTAGCGGCTTACAATGAGCAGTTCTTC. It is translated as CASSLALAAYNEQFF. V usage is TRBV5-1 and J usage is TRBJ2-1; 7 bases are shared with TRBD2. Germline lookup yields CDR1 SGHRS and CDR2 YFSETQ. V shed 0 bases and J 4 bases; nucleotides not matched to a gene: 4. The CDR3 consists of 15 residues.

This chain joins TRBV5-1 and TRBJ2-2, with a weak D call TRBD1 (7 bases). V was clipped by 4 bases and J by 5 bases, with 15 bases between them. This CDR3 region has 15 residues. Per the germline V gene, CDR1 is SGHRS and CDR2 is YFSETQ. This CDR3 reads CASSDAGGWTGELFF. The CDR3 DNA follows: TGCGCCAGCAGCGACGCAGGGGGGTGGACCGGGGAGCTGTTTTTT.

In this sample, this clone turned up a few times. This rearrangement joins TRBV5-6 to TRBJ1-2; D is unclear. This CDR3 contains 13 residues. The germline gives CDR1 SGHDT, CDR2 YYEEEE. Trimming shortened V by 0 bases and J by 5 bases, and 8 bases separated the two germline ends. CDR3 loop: CASSLGTAYGYTF. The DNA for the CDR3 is TGTGCCAGCAGCTTGGGGACCGCTTATGGCTACACCTTC.

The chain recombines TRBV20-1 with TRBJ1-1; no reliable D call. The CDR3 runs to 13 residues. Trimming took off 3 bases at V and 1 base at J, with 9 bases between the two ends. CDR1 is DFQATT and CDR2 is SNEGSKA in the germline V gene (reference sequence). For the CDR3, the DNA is TGCAGTGCTAGTGGGTTTGGGAACACTGAAGCTTTCTTT. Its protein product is CSASGFGNTEAFF.

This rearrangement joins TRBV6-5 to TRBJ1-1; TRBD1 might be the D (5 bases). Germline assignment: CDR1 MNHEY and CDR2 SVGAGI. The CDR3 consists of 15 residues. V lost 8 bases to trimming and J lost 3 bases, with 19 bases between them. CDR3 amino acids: CASCYGGGVDTEAFF. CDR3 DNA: TGTGCCAGCTGCTATGGGGGGGGAGTGGACACTGAAGCTTTCTTT.

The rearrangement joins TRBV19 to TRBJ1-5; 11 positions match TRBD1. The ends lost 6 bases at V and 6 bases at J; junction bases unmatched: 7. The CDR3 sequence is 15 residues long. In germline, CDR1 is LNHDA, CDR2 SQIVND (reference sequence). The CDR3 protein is CASRGTGGFGQPQHF. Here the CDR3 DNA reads TGTGCCAGTAGGGGGACAGGGGGTTTTGGTCAGCCCCAGCATTTT.

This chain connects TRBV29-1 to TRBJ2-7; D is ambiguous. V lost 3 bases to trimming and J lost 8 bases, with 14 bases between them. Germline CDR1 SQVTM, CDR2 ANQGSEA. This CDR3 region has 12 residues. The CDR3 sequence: CSVEAVGRKQYF. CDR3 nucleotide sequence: TGCAGCGTTGAGGCTGTCGGAAGGAAGCAGTACTTC.

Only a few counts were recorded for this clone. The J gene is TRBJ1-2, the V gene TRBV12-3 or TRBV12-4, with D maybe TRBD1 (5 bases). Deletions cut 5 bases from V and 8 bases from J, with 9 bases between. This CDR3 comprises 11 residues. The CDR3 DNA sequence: TGTGCCAGCAGTCTTGGGGGAGGCTACACCTTC. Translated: CASSLGGGYTF.

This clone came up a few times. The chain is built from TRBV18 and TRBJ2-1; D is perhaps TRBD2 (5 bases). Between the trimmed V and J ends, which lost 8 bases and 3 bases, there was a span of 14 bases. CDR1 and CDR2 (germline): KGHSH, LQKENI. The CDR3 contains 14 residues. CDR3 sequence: CASEGLGNYNEQFF. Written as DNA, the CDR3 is TGTGCCAGCGAGGGCTTAGGAAACTACAATGAGCAGTTCTTC.

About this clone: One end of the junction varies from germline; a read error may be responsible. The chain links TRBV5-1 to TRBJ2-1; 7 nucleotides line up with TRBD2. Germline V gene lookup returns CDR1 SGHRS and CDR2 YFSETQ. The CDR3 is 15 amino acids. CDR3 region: CVSSLLSGTYNEQFF. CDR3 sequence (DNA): TGCGTCAGCAGCTTACTCAGCGGGACCTACAATGAGCAGTTCTTC.

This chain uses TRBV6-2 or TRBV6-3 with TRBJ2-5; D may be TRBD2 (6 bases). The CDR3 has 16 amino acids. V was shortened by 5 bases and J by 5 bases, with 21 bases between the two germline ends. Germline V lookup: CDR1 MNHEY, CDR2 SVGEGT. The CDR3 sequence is CASSGSGLSARETQYF. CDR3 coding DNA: TGTGCCAGCAGTGGGAGCGGGTTGTCCGCCCGGGAGACCCAGTACTTC.

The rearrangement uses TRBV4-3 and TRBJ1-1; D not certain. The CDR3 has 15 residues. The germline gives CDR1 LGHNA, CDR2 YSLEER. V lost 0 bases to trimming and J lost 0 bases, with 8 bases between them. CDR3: CASSQEPRMNTEAFF. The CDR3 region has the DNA TGCGCCAGCAGCCAAGAACCTAGGATGAACACTGAAGCTTTCTTT.

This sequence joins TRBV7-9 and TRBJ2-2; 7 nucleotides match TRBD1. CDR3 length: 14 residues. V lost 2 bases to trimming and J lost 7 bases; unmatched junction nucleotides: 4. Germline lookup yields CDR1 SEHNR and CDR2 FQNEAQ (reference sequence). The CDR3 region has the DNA TGTGCCAGCAGCTTAACTGACAGGGTCGGGGAGCTGTTTTTT. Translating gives CASSLTDRVGELFF.

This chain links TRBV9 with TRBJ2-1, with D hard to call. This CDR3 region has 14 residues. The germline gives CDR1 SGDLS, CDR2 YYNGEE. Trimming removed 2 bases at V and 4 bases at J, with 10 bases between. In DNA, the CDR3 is TGTGCCAGCAGCGTGGTAGCTGATTACAATGAGCAGTTCTTC. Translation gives CASSVVADYNEQFF.

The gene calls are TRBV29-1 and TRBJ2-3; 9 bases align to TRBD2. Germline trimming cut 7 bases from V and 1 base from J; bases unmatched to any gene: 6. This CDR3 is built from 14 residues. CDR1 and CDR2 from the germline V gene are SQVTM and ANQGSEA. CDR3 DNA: TGCAGCGGGGGTAGCGGGGGAGGCACAGATACGCAGTATTTT. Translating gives CSGGSGGGTDTQYF.

DNA of the CDR3: TGTGCCAGCAGTTATTCCGGGAGCTCCTACAATGAGCAGTTCTTC. It encodes CASSYSGSSYNEQFF. The chain joins TRBV6-5 to TRBJ2-1; D might be TRBD2 (6 bases). CDR3 length equals 15 residues. Germline V lookup: CDR1 MNHEY, CDR2 SVGAGI. The V end was cut by 3 bases, the J end by 0 bases, with 9 bases between.

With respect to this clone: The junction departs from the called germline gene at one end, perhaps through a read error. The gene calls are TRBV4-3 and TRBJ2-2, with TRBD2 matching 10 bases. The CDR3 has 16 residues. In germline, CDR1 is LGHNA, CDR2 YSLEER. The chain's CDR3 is CASSQSGTSATRELFF. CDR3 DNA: TGCGCCAGCAGCCAATCCGGGACTAGCGCCACCAGGGAGCTGTTTTTT.

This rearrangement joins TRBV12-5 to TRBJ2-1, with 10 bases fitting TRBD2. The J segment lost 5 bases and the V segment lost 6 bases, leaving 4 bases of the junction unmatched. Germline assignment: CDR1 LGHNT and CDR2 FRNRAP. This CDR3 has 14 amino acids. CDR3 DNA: TGTGCTAGTGGACCCAGCGGGGGGGACAATGAGCAGTTCTTC. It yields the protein CASGPSGGDNEQFF.

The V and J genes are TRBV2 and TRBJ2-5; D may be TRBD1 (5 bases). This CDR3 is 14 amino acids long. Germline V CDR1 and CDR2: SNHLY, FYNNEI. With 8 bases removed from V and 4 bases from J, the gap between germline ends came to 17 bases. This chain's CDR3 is CASGLPGHGETQYF. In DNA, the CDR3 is TGTGCCAGCGGATTACCCGGACACGGAGAGACCCAGTACTTC.

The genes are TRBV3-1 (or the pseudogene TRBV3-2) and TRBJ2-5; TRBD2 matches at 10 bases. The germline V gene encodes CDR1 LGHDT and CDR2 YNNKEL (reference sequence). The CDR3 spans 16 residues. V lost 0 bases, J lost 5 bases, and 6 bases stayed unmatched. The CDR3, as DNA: TGTGCCAGCAGCCAAGATATGTCTAGCGGGGGCGAGACCCAGTACTTC. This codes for CASSQDMSSGGETQYF.

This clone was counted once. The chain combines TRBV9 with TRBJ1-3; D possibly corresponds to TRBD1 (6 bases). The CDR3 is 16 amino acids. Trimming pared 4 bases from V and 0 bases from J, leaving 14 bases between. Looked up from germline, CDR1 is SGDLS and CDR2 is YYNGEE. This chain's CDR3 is CASSQAGDFSGNTIYF. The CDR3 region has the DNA TGTGCCAGCAGCCAAGCAGGGGACTTCTCTGGAAACACCATATATTTT.

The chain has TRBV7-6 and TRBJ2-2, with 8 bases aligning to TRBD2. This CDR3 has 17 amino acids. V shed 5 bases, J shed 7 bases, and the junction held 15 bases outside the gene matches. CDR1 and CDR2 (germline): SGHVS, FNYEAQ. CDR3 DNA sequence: TGTGCCAGCAGCCCCAGGGTAGCGGGGCCTTCTGACGGGGAGCTGTTTTTT. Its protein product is CASSPRVAGPSDGELFF. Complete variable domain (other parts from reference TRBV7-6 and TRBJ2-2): GAGVSQSPRYKVTKRGQDVALRCDPISGHVSLYWYRQALGQGPEFLTYFNYEAQQDKSGLPNDRFSAERPEGSISTLTIQRTEQRDSAMYRCASSPRVAGPSDGELFFGEGSRLTVL.

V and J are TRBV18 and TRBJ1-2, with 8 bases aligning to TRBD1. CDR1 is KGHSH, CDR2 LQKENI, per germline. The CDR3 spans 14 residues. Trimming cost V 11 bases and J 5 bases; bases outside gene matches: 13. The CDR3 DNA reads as TGTGCCCAGGGGGCGGGGCAGCCCAGATATGGCTACACCTTC. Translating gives CAQGAGQPRYGYTF.

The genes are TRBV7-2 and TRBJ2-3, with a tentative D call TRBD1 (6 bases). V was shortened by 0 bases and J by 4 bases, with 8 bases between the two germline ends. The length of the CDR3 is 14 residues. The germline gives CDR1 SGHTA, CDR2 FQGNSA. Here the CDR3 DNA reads TGTGCCAGCAGCTTAGCGGGGGCAGCAGATACGCAGTATTTT. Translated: CASSLAGAADTQYF.

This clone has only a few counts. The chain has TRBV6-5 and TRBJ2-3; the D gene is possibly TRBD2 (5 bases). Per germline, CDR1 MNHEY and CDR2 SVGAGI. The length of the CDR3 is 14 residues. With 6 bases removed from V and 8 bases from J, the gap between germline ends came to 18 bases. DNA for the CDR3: TGTGCCAGCAGACTATTGGGAGAGGAAAGTACGCAGTATTTT. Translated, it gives CASRLLGEESTQYF.

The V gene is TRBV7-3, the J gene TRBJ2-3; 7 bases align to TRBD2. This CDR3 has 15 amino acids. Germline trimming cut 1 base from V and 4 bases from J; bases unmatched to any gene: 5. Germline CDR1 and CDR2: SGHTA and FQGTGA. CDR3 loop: CASSLIGGGPDTQYF. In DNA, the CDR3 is TGTGCCAGCAGCTTAATTGGGGGAGGGCCAGATACGCAGTATTTT.